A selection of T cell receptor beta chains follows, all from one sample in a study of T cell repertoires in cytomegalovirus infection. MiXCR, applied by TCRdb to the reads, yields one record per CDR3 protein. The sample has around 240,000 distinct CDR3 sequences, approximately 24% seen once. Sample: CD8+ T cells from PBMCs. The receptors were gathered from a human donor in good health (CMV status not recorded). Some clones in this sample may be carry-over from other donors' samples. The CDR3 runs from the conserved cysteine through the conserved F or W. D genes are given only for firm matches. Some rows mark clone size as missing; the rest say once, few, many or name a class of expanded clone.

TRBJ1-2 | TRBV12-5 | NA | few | CASGDGQLSGYTF | TGTGCTAGTGGCGACGGACAGTTATCAGGCTACACCTTC
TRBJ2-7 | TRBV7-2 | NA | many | CASSFPPTHAEQYF | TGTGCCAGCAGCTTTCCCCCCACCCACGCTGAGCAGTACTTC
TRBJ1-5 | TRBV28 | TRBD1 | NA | CASRTGYSNQPQHF | TGTGCCAGCAGGACAGGGTATAGCAATCAGCCCCAGCATTTT
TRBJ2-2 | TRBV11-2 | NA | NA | CASSPPDLLYTGELFF | TGTGCCAGCAGCCCCCCGGACCTCCTTTACACCGGGGAGCTGTTTTTT
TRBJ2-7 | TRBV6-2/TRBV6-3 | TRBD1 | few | CASSYGTVAYEQYF | TGTGCCAGCAGTTACGGGACAGTGGCCTACGAGCAGTACTTC
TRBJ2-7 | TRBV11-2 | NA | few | CASSPAGESYEQYF | TGTGCCAGCAGCCCCGCCGGGGAATCCTACGAGCAGTACTTC
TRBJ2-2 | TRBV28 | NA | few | CASSLLRSNTGELFF | TGTGCCAGCAGTTTACTAAGGTCGAACACCGGGGAGCTGTTTTTT
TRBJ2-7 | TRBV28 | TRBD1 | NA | CASSRGEQYF | TGTGCCAGCAGCAGGGGGGAGCAGTACTTC
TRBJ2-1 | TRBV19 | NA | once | CASSIGGQHNEQFF | TGTGCCAGTAGTATAGGTGGACAGCACAATGAGCAGTTCTTC
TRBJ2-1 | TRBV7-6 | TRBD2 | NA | CASSSGTSGGVRNEQFF | TGTGCCAGCAGCTCCGGGACTAGCGGGGGAGTTCGGAATGAGCAGTTCTTC
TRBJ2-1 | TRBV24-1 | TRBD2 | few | CATSDAGAYNEQFF | TGTGCCACCAGTGATGCGGGGGCCTACAATGAGCAGTTCTTC
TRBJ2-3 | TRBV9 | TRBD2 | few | CASSVPAGDLDTQYF | TGTGCCAGCAGCGTACCAGCGGGGGACCTCGATACGCAGTATTTT
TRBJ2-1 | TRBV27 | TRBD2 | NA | CASRALAGYNEQFF | TGTGCCAGCAGGGCACTAGCGGGGTACAATGAGCAGTTCTTC
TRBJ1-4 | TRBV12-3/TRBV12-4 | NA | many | CASTPGSTNEKLFF | TGTGCCAGCACCCCGGGTTCAACTAATGAAAAACTGTTTTTT
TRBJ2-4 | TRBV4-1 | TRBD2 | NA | CASSPGGGLDIQYF | TGCGCCAGCAGCCCCGGGGGAGGGCTGGACATTCAGTACTTC
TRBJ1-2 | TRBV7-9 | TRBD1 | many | CASSPRGTDYGYTF | TGTGCCAGCAGCCCCCGCGGGACAGACTATGGCTACACCTTC
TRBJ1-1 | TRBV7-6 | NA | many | CASSFWDGNTEAFF | TGTGCCAGCAGCTTTTGGGACGGGAACACTGAAGCTTTCTTT
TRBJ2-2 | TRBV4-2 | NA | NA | CASSPGLPNTGELFF | TGTGCCAGCAGCCCGGGACTGCCGAACACCGGGGAGCTGTTTTTT
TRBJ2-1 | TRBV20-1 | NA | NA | CSARDPPSTYNEQFF | TGCAGTGCTAGAGATCCGCCGAGCACCTACAATGAGCAGTTCTTC
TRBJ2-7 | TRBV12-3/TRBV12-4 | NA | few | CASSSGFSYEQYF | TGTGCCAGCAGTTCAGGGTTCTCCTACGAGCAGTACTTC
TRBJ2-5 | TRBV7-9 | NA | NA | CASSSGWTGQETQYF | TGTGCCAGCAGCTCCGGCTGGACCGGGCAAGAGACCCAGTACTTC
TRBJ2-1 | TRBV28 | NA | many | CASSLGQMNEQFF | TGTGCCAGCAGTTTAGGCCAGATGAATGAGCAGTTCTTC
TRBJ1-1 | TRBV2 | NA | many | CASSEWNTEAFF | TGTGCCAGCAGTGAGTGGAACACTGAAGCTTTCTTT
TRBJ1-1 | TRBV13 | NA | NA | CASSLGREMYTEAFF | TGTGCCAGCAGCTTAGGAAGGGAGATGTACACTGAAGCTTTCTTT
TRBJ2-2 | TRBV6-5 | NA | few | CASSYRTGTKPGELFF | TGTGCCAGCAGTTACCGCACAGGGACGAAGCCCGGGGAGCTGTTTTTT
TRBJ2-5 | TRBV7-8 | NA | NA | CASSPPARETQYF | TGTGCCAGCAGCCCACCAGCCAGGGAGACCCAGTACTTC
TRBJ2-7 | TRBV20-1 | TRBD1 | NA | CSAQGQDRGMSSYEQYF | TGCAGTGCCCAAGGTCAGGACAGGGGGATGAGTTCCTACGAGCAGTACTTC
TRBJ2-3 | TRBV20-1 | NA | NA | CSASRSNVDRAESGTDTQYF | TGCAGTGCTAGTAGGTCGAATGTCGACAGAGCAGAGTCGGGCACAGATACGCAGTATTTT
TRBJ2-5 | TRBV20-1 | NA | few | CSARASGTAQETQYF | TGCAGTGCTAGAGCCTCCGGGACGGCCCAAGAGACCCAGTACTTC
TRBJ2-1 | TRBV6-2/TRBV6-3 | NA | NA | CASSPAAGNEQFF | TGTGCCAGCAGTCCCGCCGCAGGGAATGAGCAGTTCTTC
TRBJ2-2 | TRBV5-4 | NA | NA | CASSYEGGGSGELFF | TGTGCCAGCAGCTACGAGGGGGGCGGCTCCGGGGAGCTGTTTTTT
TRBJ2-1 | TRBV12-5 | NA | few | CASGLVPYNEQFF | TGTGCTAGTGGTTTGGTCCCCTACAATGAGCAGTTCTTC
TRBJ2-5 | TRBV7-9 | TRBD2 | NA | CASSLAWGGGGQQETQYF | TGTGCCAGCAGCTTAGCCTGGGGGGGCGGGGGGCAGCAAGAGACCCAGTACTTC
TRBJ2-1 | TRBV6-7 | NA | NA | CASSTSNEQFF | TGTGCCAGCAGTACAAGCAATGAGCAGTTCTTC
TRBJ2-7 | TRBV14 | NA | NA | CASSHGPRQEFYEQYF | TGTGCCAGCAGCCACGGACCTCGACAGGAATTCTACGAGCAGTACTTC
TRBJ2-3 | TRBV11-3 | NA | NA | CASSLGTSLGSTDTQYF | TGTGCCAGCAGCTTAGGTACCTCCCTTGGGAGCACAGATACGCAGTATTTT
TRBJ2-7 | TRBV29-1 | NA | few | CSAAGGAGEQYF | TGCAGCGCCGCTGGGGGGGCTGGTGAGCAGTACTTC
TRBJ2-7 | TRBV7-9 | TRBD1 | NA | CASSNPGTGANEQYF | TGTGCCAGCAGCAATCCCGGGACAGGGGCTAACGAGCAGTACTTC
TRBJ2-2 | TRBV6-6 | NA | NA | CASSYRLSGTTNTGELFF | TGTGCCAGCAGTTACCGCCTGTCCGGGACAACGAACACCGGGGAGCTGTTTTTT
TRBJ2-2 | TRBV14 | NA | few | CASSQVTGYTGELFF | TGTGCCAGCAGCCAAGTAACAGGGTACACCGGGGAGCTGTTTTTT
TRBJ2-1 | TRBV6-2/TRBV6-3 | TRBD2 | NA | CASSYTGGGEQFF | TGTGCCAGCAGTTACACGGGGGGGGGGGAGCAGTTCTTC
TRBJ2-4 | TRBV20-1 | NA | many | CSARPAELAKNIQYF | TGCAGTGCTAGACCTGCGGAACTAGCCAAAAACATTCAGTACTTC
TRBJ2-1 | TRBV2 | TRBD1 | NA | CASTQGQGSWSYNEQFF | TGTGCCAGCACCCAGGGACAGGGGAGTTGGTCCTACAATGAGCAGTTCTTC
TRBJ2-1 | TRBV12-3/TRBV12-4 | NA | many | CASKDSGHHNEQFF | TGTGCCAGCAAGGACTCCGGGCACCACAATGAGCAGTTCTTC
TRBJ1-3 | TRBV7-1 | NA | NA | CASPIIGNTIYF | TGTGCCAGCCCTATTATTGGAAACACCATATATTTT
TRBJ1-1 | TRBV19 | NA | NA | CASSMKPGTEAFF | TGTGCCAGTAGTATGAAGCCAGGCACTGAAGCTTTCTTT
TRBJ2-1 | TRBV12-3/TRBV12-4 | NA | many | CASSLAPSGIDEQFF | TGTGCCAGCAGTTTAGCGCCGAGTGGAATTGATGAGCAGTTCTTC
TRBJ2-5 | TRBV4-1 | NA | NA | CASSQAPEETQYF | TGCGCCAGCAGCCAAGCCCCGGAGGAGACCCAGTACTTC
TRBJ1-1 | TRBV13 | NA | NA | CASSLVNPIEAFF | TGTGCCAGCAGCTTGGTAAATCCTATTGAAGCTTTCTTT
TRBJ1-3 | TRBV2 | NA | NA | CASSEVPQRNTIYF | TGTGCCAGCAGTGAAGTTCCACAGCGCAACACCATATATTTT
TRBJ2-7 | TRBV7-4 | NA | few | CASSSRGTVSSYEQYF | TGTGCCAGCAGCTCAAGAGGGACGGTGAGCTCCTACGAGCAGTACTTC
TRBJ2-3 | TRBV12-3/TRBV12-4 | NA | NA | CASSDRGGRADTQYF | TGTGCCAGCAGTGACAGGGGAGGGCGTGCAGATACGCAGTATTTT
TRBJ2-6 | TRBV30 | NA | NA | CAWSVDRSGANVLTF | TGTGCCTGGAGTGTTGATAGATCTGGGGCCAACGTCCTGACTTTC
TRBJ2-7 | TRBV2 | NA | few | CASSADDRDYDEQYF | TGTGCCAGCAGCGCCGATGACAGGGACTACGACGAGCAGTACTTC
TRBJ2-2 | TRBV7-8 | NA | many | CASSLDRPNTGELFF | TGTGCCAGCAGCCTAGACAGACCGAACACCGGGGAGCTGTTTTTT
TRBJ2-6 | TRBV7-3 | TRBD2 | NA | CASSSLAGAGANVLTF | TGTGCCAGCAGCTCCCTTGCGGGGGCTGGGGCCAACGTCCTGACTTTC